This T cell receptor beta chain was captured in a study of blood T cell repertoires in COVID-19. Turning to the study itself: Italy, Spain and the United States were the sources of the convalescent and acute COVID-19 samples. The cDNA or gDNA used as material had been derived from T cells, B-cell-depleted T cells, or PBMCs.

This clone showed up just once. This CDR3 comprises 14 residues. Looked up from germline, CDR1 is SGHAT and CDR2 is FQNNGV. With V trimmed by 2 bases and J by 5 bases, 5 bases remained unmatched. In the source study's methods: Estimates of nucleated cell counts were drawn from the amplification of reference gene primers. Using immunoSEQ multiplex PCR, the repertoire was profiled, and TCRdb retains in-frame clones only, with some absent. That table furnishes V, J and clone size, whereas the DNA furnished D and trimming. The table includes 150,000 to 200,000 clones, 77% detected once. Sequences were obtained from peripheral blood. The chain recombines TRBV11-2 with TRBJ2-5; 7 nucleotides match TRBD2. The clonotype comes from a man in his sixties or seventies with acute or convalescent COVID-19. This CDR3 reads CASSLMGGSETQYF. In DNA form, the CDR3 reads TGTGCCAGCAGCTTAATGGGAGGGAGTGAGACCCAGTACTTC.